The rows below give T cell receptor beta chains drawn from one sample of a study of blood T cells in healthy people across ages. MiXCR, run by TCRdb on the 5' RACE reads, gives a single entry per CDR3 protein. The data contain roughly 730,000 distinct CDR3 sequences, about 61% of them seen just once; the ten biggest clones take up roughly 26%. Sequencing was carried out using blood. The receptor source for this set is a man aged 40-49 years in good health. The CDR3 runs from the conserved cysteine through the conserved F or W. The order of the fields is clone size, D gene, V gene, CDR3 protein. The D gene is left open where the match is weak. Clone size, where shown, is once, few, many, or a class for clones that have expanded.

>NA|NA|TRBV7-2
CASSLARGYDYEQYF
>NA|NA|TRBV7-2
CASSAGISTYEQYF
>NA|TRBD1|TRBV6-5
CASRRRTGGPDTQYF
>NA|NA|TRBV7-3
CASSSGVADTQYF
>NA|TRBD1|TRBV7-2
CASSRMTGTGNYGYTF
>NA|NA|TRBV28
CASSPGRRGYEQYF
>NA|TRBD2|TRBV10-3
CAISGLAGSYNEQFF
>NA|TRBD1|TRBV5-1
CASSLVPRGQAETQYF
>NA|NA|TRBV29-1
CSVEVYENTEAFF
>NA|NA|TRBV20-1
CSAESTSGANVLTF
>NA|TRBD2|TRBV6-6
CANSQGLAGPLAKNIQYF
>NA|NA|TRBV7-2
CASAFPGYEQYF
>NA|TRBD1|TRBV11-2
CASSKTRDRDYEQFF
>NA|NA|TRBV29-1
CSVEEPGSTDIQYF
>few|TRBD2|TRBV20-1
CSASSLAGGPTSTQYF
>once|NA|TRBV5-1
CASSLEQRALAKNIQYF
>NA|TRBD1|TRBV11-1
CASSSPRGRLDTEAFF
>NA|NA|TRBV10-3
CAISRSWTYEQYF
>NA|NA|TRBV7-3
CASSLRRAPTTNEKLFF
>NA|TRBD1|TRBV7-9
CASSLSLPTGTNQLFF
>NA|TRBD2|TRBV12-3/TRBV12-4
CASSFEGGSSYNEQFF
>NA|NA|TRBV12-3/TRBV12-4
CASVDSSRYPYGYTF
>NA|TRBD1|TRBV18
CASSPLDGQGGSPLHF
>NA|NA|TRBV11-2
CASSLGRRPYEQYF
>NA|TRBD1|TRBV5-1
CASSFGQGINSDTQYF
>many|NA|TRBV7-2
CASSPYPAVPYEQYF
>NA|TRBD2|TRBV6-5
CASSFRTSGYYNEQFF
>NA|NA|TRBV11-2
CASSTQGNTGELFF
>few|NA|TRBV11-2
CASSLGQGLDTQYF
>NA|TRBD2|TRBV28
CASHSGGQETQYF
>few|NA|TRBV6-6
CASSYEAGRTDTQYF
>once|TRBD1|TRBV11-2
CASSSRTGMTYEQYF
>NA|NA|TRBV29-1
CSVEVGGPNEQYF
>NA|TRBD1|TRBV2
CASSERTGAGVQFF
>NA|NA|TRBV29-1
CSVMDGNTEAFF
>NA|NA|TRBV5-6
CASSLALRGASNYGYTF